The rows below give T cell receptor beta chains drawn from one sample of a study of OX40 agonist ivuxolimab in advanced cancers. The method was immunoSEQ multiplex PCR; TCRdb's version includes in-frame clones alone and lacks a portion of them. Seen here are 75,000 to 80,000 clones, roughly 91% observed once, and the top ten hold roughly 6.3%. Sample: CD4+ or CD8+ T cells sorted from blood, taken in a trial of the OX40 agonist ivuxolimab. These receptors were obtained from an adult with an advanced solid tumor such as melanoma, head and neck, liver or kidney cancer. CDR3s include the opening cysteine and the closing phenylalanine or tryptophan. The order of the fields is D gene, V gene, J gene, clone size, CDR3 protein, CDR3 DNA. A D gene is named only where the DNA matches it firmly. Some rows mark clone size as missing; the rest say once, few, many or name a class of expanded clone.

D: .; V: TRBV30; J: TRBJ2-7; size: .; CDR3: CARVSGSGNEQYF; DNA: TGTGCCCGGGTTTCGGGGTCTGGGAACGAGCAGTACTTC
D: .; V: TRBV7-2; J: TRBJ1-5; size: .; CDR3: CASSLDGYQPQHF; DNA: TGTGCCAGCAGCTTAGACGGGTACCAGCCCCAGCATTTT
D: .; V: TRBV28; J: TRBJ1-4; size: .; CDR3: CASSLLSANEKLFF; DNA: TGTGCCAGCAGTTTATTGTCAGCTAATGAAAAACTGTTTTTT
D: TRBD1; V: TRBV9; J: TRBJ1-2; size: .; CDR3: CASSVAWTGLDYGYTF; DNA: TGTGCCAGCAGCGTAGCATGGACAGGGTTGGACTATGGCTACACCTTC
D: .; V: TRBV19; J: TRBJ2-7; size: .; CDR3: CASSTETAYEQYF; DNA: TGTGCCAGTAGTACCGAAACAGCCTACGAGCAGTACTTC
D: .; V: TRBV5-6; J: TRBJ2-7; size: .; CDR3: CASSSYRVYEQYF; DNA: TGTGCCAGCAGCTCGTACAGGGTCTACGAGCAGTACTTC
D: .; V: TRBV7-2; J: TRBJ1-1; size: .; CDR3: CASSTPVNTEAFF; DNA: TGTGCCAGCAGCACCCCAGTGAACACTGAAGCTTTCTTT
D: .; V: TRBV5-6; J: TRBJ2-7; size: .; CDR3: CASSLALGEQYF; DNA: TGTGCCAGCAGCTTGGCCCTAGGGGAGCAGTACTTC
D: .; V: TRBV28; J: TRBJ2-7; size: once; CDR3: CASSLNTHEQYF; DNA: TGTGCCAGCAGCTTAAATACCCACGAGCAGTACTTC
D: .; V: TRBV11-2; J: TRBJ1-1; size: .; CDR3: CASALYRTQMGTEAFF; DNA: TGTGCCAGCGCTCTATACAGAACCCAAATGGGCACTGAAGCTTTCTTT
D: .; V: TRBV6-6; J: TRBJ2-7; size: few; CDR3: CASSDRSSSYEQYF; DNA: TGTGCCAGCAGTGACCGATCGAGTTCCTACGAGCAGTACTTC
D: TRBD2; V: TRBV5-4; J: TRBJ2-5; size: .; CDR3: CASSRGAGGHGETQYF; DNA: TGTGCCAGCAGCCGGGGCGCGGGGGGTCACGGGGAGACCCAGTACTTC
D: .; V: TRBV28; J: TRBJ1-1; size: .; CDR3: CASSLRNTEAFF; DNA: TGTGCCAGCAGTTTACGTAACACTGAAGCTTTCTTT
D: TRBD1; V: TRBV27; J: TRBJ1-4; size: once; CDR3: CASGVRTGTTNEKLFF; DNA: TGTGCCAGCGGAGTTAGGACAGGGACAACTAATGAAAAACTGTTTTTT
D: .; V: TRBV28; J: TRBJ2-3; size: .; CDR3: CASSPPAGKFTDTQYF; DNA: TGTGCCAGCAGCCCTCCCGCAGGGAAATTCACAGATACGCAGTATTTT
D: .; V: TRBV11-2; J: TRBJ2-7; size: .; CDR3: CASSLSPDSSYEQYF; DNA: TGTGCCAGCAGCTTAAGCCCCGACAGCTCCTACGAGCAGTACTTC
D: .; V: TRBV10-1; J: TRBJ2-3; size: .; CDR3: CASSGEIGTDTQYF; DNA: TGCGCCAGCAGCGGGGAGATTGGGACAGATACGCAGTATTTT
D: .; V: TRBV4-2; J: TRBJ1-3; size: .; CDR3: CASSQSGNTIYF; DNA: TGTGCCAGCAGCCAATCTGGAAACACCATATATTTT
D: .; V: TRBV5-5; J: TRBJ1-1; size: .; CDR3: CASSLGKLNTEAFF; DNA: TGTGCCAGCAGCTTGGGAAAGTTAAACACTGAAGCTTTCTTT
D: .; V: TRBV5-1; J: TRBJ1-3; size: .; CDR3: CASSVGLGNTIYF; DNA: TGCGCCAGCAGCGTGGGGTTAGGAAACACCATATATTTT
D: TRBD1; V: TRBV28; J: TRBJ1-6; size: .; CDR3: CASRPTGGANNSPLHF; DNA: TGTGCCAGCCGACCCACAGGGGGCGCGAATAATTCACCCCTCCACTTT
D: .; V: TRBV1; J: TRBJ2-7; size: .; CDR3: CTSSQGDRVDDEQYF; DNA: TGCACCAGCAGCCAAGGCGACAGGGTTGACGACGAGCAGTACTTC
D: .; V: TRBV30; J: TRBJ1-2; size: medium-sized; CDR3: CAWSVKGSHGYTF; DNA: TGTGCCTGGAGTGTGAAGGGGAGCCATGGCTACACCTTC
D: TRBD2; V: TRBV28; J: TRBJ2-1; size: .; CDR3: CASSLPYSGRGGYNEQFF; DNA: TGTGCCAGCAGTTTACCTTATAGCGGGAGAGGCGGATACAATGAGCAGTTCTTC
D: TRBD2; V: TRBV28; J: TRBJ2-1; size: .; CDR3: CASSSSGRLYNEQFF; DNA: TGTGCCAGCAGTTCAAGCGGGAGGCTTTACAATGAGCAGTTCTTC
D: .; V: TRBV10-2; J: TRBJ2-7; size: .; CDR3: CASSDPGFSYEQYF; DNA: TGCGCCAGCAGTGACCCAGGGTTCTCCTACGAGCAGTACTTC
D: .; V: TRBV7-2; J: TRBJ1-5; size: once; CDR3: CASSLALGGNQPQHF; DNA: TGTGCCAGCAGCTTAGCGCTGGGAGGCAATCAGCCCCAGCATTTT
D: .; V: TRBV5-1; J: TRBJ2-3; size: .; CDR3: CASSNSGTSTDTQYF; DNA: TGCGCCAGCAGTAATTCAGGGACTAGCACAGATACGCAGTATTTT
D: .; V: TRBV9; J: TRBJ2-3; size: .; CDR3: CASSVQWSTDTQYF; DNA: TGTGCCAGCAGCGTCCAGTGGAGCACAGATACGCAGTATTTT
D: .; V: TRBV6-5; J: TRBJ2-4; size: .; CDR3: CASSYSRLGSKNIQYF; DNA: TGTGCCAGCAGTTACTCGAGATTGGGGAGCAAAAACATTCAGTACTTC
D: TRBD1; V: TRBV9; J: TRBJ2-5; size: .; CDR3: CASSLAPGGQETQYF; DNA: TGTGCCAGCAGCCTGGCCCCAGGGGGCCAAGAGACCCAGTACTTC
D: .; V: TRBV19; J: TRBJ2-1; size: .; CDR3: CASSTLSGVSYNEQFF; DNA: TGTGCCAGTAGTACCCTTTCGGGAGTATCCTACAATGAGCAGTTCTTC
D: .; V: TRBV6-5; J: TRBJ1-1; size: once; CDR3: CASRNSGGTEAFF; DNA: TGTGCCAGCAGGAACAGCGGAGGAACTGAAGCTTTCTTT
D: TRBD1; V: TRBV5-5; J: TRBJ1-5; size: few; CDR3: CASSWGQTSNQPQHF; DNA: TGTGCCAGCAGCTGGGGACAGACCAGCAATCAGCCCCAGCATTTT
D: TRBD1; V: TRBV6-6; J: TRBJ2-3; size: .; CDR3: CASRTGTEHTQYF; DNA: TGTGCCAGCAGGACAGGGACCGAACATACGCAGTATTTT
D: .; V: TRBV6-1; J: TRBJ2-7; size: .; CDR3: CASSELWSSYEQYF; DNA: TGTGCCAGCAGTGAATTGTGGAGCTCCTACGAGCAGTACTTC
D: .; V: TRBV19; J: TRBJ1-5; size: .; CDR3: CASSDVGQPQHF; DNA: TGTGCCAGTAGTGACGTCGGTCAGCCCCAGCATTTT
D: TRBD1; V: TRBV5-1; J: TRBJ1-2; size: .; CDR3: CASSPGTDFYGYTF; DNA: TGCGCCAGCAGTCCCGGGACAGATTTTTATGGCTACACCTTC
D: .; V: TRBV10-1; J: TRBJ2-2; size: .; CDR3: CASSVGRHTGELFF; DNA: TGCGCCAGCAGTGTGGGGAGACACACCGGGGAGCTGTTTTTT
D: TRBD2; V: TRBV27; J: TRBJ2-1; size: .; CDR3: CASSRLAGGVGSYNEQFF; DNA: TGTGCCAGCAGCCGACTAGCGGGTGGCGTAGGGTCCTACAATGAGCAGTTCTTC
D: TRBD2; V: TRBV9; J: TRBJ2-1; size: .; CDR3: CASSVKAGGDNEQFF; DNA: TGTGCCAGCAGCGTTAAAGCGGGAGGCGACAATGAGCAGTTCTTC
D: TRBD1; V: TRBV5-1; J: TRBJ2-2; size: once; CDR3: CASSRDRGAGELFF; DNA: TGCGCCAGCAGCCGGGACAGGGGGGCCGGGGAGCTGTTTTTT
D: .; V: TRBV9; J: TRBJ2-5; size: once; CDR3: CASGGDKKYF; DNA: TGTGCCAGCGGTGGGGACAAGAAGTACTTC
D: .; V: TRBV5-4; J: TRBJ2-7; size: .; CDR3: CASSLELPLGDEQYF; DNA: TGTGCCAGCAGCTTGGAACTCCCCCTGGGAGACGAGCAGTACTTC
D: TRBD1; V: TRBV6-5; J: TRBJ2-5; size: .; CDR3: CASSYGQGFQETQYF; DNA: TGTGCCAGCAGCTACGGACAGGGGTTTCAAGAGACCCAGTACTTC
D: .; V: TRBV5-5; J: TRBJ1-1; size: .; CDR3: CASSLEANTEAFF; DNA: TGTGCCAGCAGCTTAGAGGCGAACACTGAAGCTTTCTTT
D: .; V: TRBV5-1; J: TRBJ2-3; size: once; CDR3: CASSPGVKSTDTQYF; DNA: TGCGCCAGCAGCCCCGGGGTGAAGTCCACAGATACGCAGTATTTT
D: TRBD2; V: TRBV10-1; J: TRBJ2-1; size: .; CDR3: CASSAGLVYNEQFF; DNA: TGCGCCAGCAGCGCTGGACTAGTATACAATGAGCAGTTCTTC
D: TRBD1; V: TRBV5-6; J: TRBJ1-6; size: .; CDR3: CASSSYRYDRVVDNSPLHF; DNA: TGTGCCAGCAGCTCTTATCGGTATGACAGGGTGGTTGATAATTCACCCCTCCACTTT
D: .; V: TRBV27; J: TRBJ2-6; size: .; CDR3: CASSPGGAYFGANVLTF; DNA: TGTGCCAGCAGTCCGGGCGGCGCTTATTTCGGGGCCAACGTCCTGACTTTC
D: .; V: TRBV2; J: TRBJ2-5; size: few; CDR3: CASSAQGGRAEETQYF; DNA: TGTGCCAGCAGTGCCCAGGGTGGGAGAGCGGAGGAGACCCAGTACTTC